This T cell receptor beta chain was profiled in a study of blood T cell repertoires in COVID-19. About the research overall: Donors in the United States, Italy and Spain gave samples during acute or convalescent COVID-19. T cells, B-cell-depleted T cells, or PBMCs provided the cDNA or gDNA that served as material.

Cohort allocation depended upon clinical history that participants reported. Sequencing was performed with immunoSEQ multiplex PCR; in TCRdb, only in-frame clones are kept and a portion is missing. The table records around 360,000 clones, roughly 87% of them present only once. With 5 bases removed from V and 6 bases from J, the gap between germline ends came to 11 bases. This CDR3 is built from 13 residues. The receptor's source is a woman in her thirties who had recovered from COVID-19. Material for sequencing was PBMCs or T cells enriched from blood (not recorded which). V and J are TRBV12-3 or TRBV12-4 and TRBJ2-1; no clear D. This CDR3 is CASSVVGRNEQFF. The CDR3 region has the DNA TGTGCCAGCAGTGTGGTCGGTCGCAATGAGCAGTTCTTC.